One sample yielded the 26 T cell receptor beta chains listed below, sequenced in a study of vaccination and CD4 T cells after COVID-19. At the Johns Hopkins FTIC core, DNA taken from cultured CD4+ T cells was sequenced by way of the Oncomine TCR Beta short-read assay. TCRdb re-called the PCR reads through MiXCR, storing one row per CDR3 protein. The data show around 6,300 distinct CDR3 sequences, roughly 18% seen once. Their cognate antigens are unknown. Specified treatment: roughly 11-day PBMC culture with coronavirus spike peptide pools or control peptides (ViraFEST assay). Sequencing used CD4+ T cells from blood, cultured in vitro. These receptor sequences come from a human donor who had recovered from COVID-19.

The V and J genes are TRBV7-3 and TRBJ2-1; TRBD2 might be the D (6 bases). The CDR3 extends over 15 amino acids. The V gene lost 1 base and the J gene lost 6 bases, with 13 bases spanning the gap. CDR1 is SGHTA, CDR2 FQGTGA, per germline. The CDR3 region has the DNA TGTGCCAGCAGCTTAATCCCTAGCGCGCCCAATGAGCAGTTCTTC. It codes for CASSLIPSAPNEQFF.

This clonotype appeared a few times. The chain is built from TRBV11-2 and TRBJ1-1; maybe TRBD1 (6 bases). The CDR3 runs 15 residues. Germline V gene data show CDR1 as SGHAT and CDR2 as FQNNGV. Trimming removed 0 bases at V and 1 base at J, with 9 bases between. The CDR3 loop reads CASSLEGRGNTEAFF. The CDR3 DNA is TGTGCCAGCAGCTTAGAGGGCAGGGGGAACACTGAAGCTTTCTTT.

This chain links TRBV7-3 with TRBJ2-7, with D possibly being TRBD2 (6 bases). Per germline, CDR1 SGHTA and CDR2 FQGTGA. The CDR3 spans 14 residues. The germline V and J ends were trimmed by 2 bases and 4 bases, with 12 bases remaining between them. As DNA, the CDR3 is TGTGCCAGCAGCTTACACGGGACTTCATACGAGCAGTACTTC. It encodes CASSLHGTSYEQYF. Variable domain in full (rest from reference TRBV7-3 and TRBJ2-7): GAGVSQTPSNKVTEKGKYVELRCDPISGHTALYWYRQSLGQGPEFLIYFQGTGAADDSGLPNDRFFAVRPEGSVSTLKIQRTERGDSAVYLCASSLHGTSYEQYFGPGTRLTVT.

In its sample, this clonotype ranks as large. In DNA form, the CDR3 reads TGCGCCAGCAGCCAAGAGAAAGGAGATACGCAGTATTTT. Translated: CASSQEKGDTQYF. The chain is built from TRBV4-3 and TRBJ2-3; D unresolved. CDR3 size: 13 residues. Per the germline V gene, CDR1 is LGHNA and CDR2 is YSLEER. V dropped 0 bases and J dropped 5 bases, with 6 bases sitting between them.

DNA of the CDR3: TGTGCCAGCAGCTTAGTGGTTGGGAGGGGGGACCGTTACGAGCAGTACTTC. This gives the protein CASSLVVGRGDRYEQYF. The V and J genes are TRBV11-2 and TRBJ2-7; perhaps TRBD2 as D (7 bases). V was trimmed by 1 base and J by 4 bases, leaving 20 bases between them. The CDR3 runs 17 residues. The germline V gene encodes CDR1 SGHAT and CDR2 FQNNGV.

J is TRBJ2-3 and V is TRBV6-1; 7 bases match TRBD2. CDR1 is MNHNS and CDR2 is SASEGT in the germline V gene. V was pared by 4 bases and J by 3 bases, with 10 bases of the junction left unmatched. This CDR3 contains 16 residues. As DNA, the CDR3 is TGTGCCAGCAGTGTGAGGGGCGGGAGAGTGACAGATACGCAGTATTTT. Its protein product is CASSVRGGRVTDTQYF.

This clonotype occurred a few times. This chain uses TRBV6-1 with TRBJ2-1, with 13 positions matching TRBD2. The CDR3 is 16 residues long. Germline lookup yields CDR1 MNHNS and CDR2 SASEGT. V lost 6 bases to trimming and J lost 5 bases; unmatched junction nucleotides: 7. The CDR3: CASRATGLAGNNEQFF. CDR3 nucleotides: TGTGCCAGCAGAGCTACGGGACTAGCGGGAAACAATGAGCAGTTCTTC.

This clonotype was observed a handful of times. The rearrangement joins TRBV2 to TRBJ2-3, with D tentatively TRBD2 (6 bases). The CDR3 totals 16 residues. Per germline, CDR1 SNHLY and CDR2 FYNNEI. Trimming removed 6 bases from V and 1 base from J, with 17 bases in between. As DNA, the CDR3 is TGTGCCAGCAGCCCAGACGGGCGGGACGGCACAGATACGCAGTATTTT. Residues: CASSPDGRDGTDTQYF.

This clonotype is deemed medium-sized (0.01 to 0.1%). The chain combines TRBV20-1 with TRBJ2-3, with TRBD2 identical over 7 bases. CDR3 length: 14 amino acids. Trimming at V came to 6 bases and at J to 3 bases, leaving 9 bases not matched to a gene. Germline V gives CDR1 DFQATT, CDR2 SNEGSKA (reference sequence). CDR3 sequence reads: CSAPSGIKTDTQYF. In DNA form, the CDR3 reads TGCAGTGCCCCCAGCGGGATTAAGACAGATACGCAGTATTTT.

CDR3 protein: CASSMGRTGSSYNEQFF. CDR3 nucleotides: TGTGCCAGCAGCATGGGCAGGACAGGCTCCTCCTACAATGAGCAGTTCTTC. The V call is TRBV7-9, the J call TRBJ2-1; 7 bases are shared with TRBD1. Looked up from germline, CDR1 is SEHNR and CDR2 is FQNEAQ (reference sequence). V lost 5 bases to trimming and J lost 0 bases; unmatched junction nucleotides: 10. The CDR3 contains 17 residues. The variable domain in full, with the rest retrieved from reference TRBV7-9 and TRBJ2-1, is DTGVSQNPRHKITKRGQNVTFRCDPISEHNRLYWYRQTLGQGPEFLTYFQNEAQLEKSRLLSDRFSAERPKGSFSTLEIQRTEQGDSAMYLCASSMGRTGSSYNEQFFGPGTRLTVL.

The J gene is TRBJ2-2, the V gene TRBV20-1; 12 bases fit TRBD1. Germline values: CDR1 DFQATT, CDR2 SNEGSKA (reference sequence). The V gene end was trimmed by 5 bases and the J gene end by 3 bases; junction bases not matched to a gene: 7. The length of the CDR3 is 16 residues. This CDR3 reads CSAPLGTGGDTGELFF. In DNA, the CDR3 is TGCAGTGCTCCTCTCGGGACAGGGGGCGACACCGGGGAGCTGTTTTTT.

The genes are TRBV28 and TRBJ1-5; D unresolved. Germline CDR1 and CDR2: MDHEN and SYDVKM. V lost 5 bases and J 0 bases, leaving 14 bases between the germline ends. This CDR3 is 16 amino acids long. CDR3 DNA: TGTGCCAGCAGTCTCGGGATTCACCATAGCAATCAGCCCCAGCATTTT. As protein: CASSLGIHHSNQPQHF. The full variable domain, with the rest looked up from reference TRBV28 and TRBJ1-5, is DVKVTQSSRYLVKRTGEKVFLECVQDMDHENMFWYRQDPGLGLRLIYFSYDVKMKEKGDIPEGYSVSREKKERFSLILESASTNQTSMYLCASSLGIHHSNQPQHFGDGTRLSIL.

This clonotype was counted between two and nine times. V and J are TRBV10-1 and TRBJ2-7, with TRBD1 matching 11 bases. This CDR3 comprises 16 residues. The V segment lost 2 bases and the J segment 4 bases; nucleotides outside the gene matches: 7. Germline lookup yields CDR1 WNHNN and CDR2 SYGVQD (reference sequence). CDR3 amino acids: CASSEGQGAAEYEQYF. In nucleotides, the CDR3 is TGCGCCAGCAGTGAGGGACAGGGGGCCGCCGAGTACGAGCAGTACTTC.

This clonotype was picked up a small number of times. The chain combines TRBV28 with TRBJ1-5; no firm D call. V was cut by 2 bases and J by 0 bases, with 8 bases left in between. CDR1 and CDR2 (germline): MDHEN, SYDVKM. The CDR3 contains 15 residues. DNA for the CDR3: TGTGCCAGCAGTTTACCACAGTATAGCAATCAGCCCCAGCATTTT. This translates into CASSLPQYSNQPQHF.

This clonotype turned up a few times. The rearrangement links TRBV20-1 to TRBJ2-3; D remains ambiguous. The CDR3 has 12 residues. Germline V CDR1 and CDR2: DFQATT, SNEGSKA (reference sequence). V was shortened by 3 bases and J by 2 bases, with 6 bases between the two germline ends. The CDR3 DNA follows: TGCAGTGCTAGTCAGAACACAGATACGCAGTATTTT. As protein: CSASQNTDTQYF.

This clonotype is labeled as medium-sized. This chain connects TRBV20-1 to TRBJ1-2, with D possibly TRBD1 on 5 matching bases. The germline V gene encodes CDR1 DFQATT and CDR2 SNEGSKA (reference sequence). The V end was cut by 3 bases, the J end by 8 bases, with 13 bases between. This CDR3 is 12 amino acids long. The DNA for the CDR3 is TGCAGTGCTAGGGGGCAGGTTGAGGGCTACACCTTC. Protein sequence: CSARGQVEGYTF.

Comments on this clonotype: This may arise from a read error, as a much more abundant clone is one base away. V and J are TRBV7-9 and TRBJ2-3; D is ambiguous. The CDR3 sequence is 13 residues long. V lost 7 bases, J lost 2 bases, and 10 bases lay in between. Germline values: CDR1 SEHNR, CDR2 FQNEAQ (reference sequence). CDR3 residues: CASNLQPTDTQYF. CDR3 DNA sequence: TGTGCCAGCAACCTTCAGCCCACAGATACGCAGTATTTT. Using reference TRBV7-9 and TRBJ2-3 for the parts outside the CDR3, the full variable domain is DTGVSQNPRHKITKRGQNVTFRCDPISEHNRLYWYRQTLGQGPEFLTYFQNEAQLEKSRLLSDRFSAERPKGSFSTLEIQRTEQGDSAMYLCASNLQPTDTQYFGPGTRLTVL.

This clonotype qualifies as medium-sized. The chain has TRBV20-1 and TRBJ1-6, with a possible D match to TRBD1 (5 bases). Germline CDR1 and CDR2: DFQATT and SNEGSKA (reference sequence). V lost 1 base and J 7 bases, leaving 11 bases between the germline ends. The CDR3 covers 14 residues. This CDR3 reads CSARAGTENSPLHF. Here the CDR3 DNA reads TGCAGTGCTAGAGCTGGGACTGAGAATTCACCCCTCCACTTT.

V gene TRBV4-3 combines with J gene TRBJ1-2; D not certain. The V gene's germline CDR1 is LGHNA and CDR2 YSLEER. Trimming shortened V by 0 bases and J by 4 bases, and 9 bases separated the two germline ends. This CDR3 contains 14 residues. DNA of the CDR3: TGCGCCAGCAGCCAAGATAAGGGAAGCTATGGCTACACCTTC. Its translation: CASSQDKGSYGYTF.

This chain connects TRBV5-1 to TRBJ2-3, with TRBD1 identical over 8 bases. The CDR3 is 15 amino acids. J gave up 5 bases and V 3 bases, and 8 bases lay outside the gene matches. Germline-derived CDR1 and CDR2 are SGHRS and YFSETQ. CDR3 region: CASSWGTGLQDTQYF. CDR3 nucleotide sequence: TGCGCCAGCAGCTGGGGGACAGGACTCCAAGATACGCAGTATTTT.

This clonotype was observed a few times. The genes are TRBV7-9 and TRBJ2-7; TRBD2 agrees at 7 bases. Germline V gene data show CDR1 as SEHNR and CDR2 as FQNEAQ (reference sequence). The CDR3 spans 16 residues. V dropped 0 bases and J dropped 0; count of bases not matched to a gene: 5. The DNA for the CDR3 is TGTGCCAGCAGCTTAGCTCGCCTAGCGGACTCCTACGAGCAGTACTTC. Protein sequence: CASSLARLADSYEQYF.

The chain is built from TRBV19 and TRBJ2-2, with D perhaps TRBD2 (6 bases). Germline V gene sequence: CDR1 LNHDA, CDR2 SQIVND (reference sequence). The V end lost 7 bases, the J end lost 4 bases, and 13 bases lay between the germline ends. The length of the CDR3 is 14 residues. The CDR3 loop reads CASNPSVGTGELFF. CDR3 in DNA: TGTGCCAGTAACCCTAGCGTTGGCACCGGGGAGCTGTTTTTT.

V usage is TRBV11-3 and J usage is TRBJ1-1, with TRBD1 matching 8 bases. Trimming removed 4 bases from V and 1 base from J; junction bases left unmatched: 17. CDR1 SGHNT and CDR2 YENEEA come from the germline V gene. The CDR3 is made up of 19 amino acids. CDR3 DNA: TGTGCCAGCAGCTGGACCCCGGCCTGGACAGGGAAGAAGAACACTGAAGCTTTCTTT. Its translation is CASSWTPAWTGKKNTEAFF.

CDR3 region: CASSYSQGLYNEQFF. The CDR3 nucleotides are TGTGCCAGCAGTTACTCCCAGGGACTCTACAATGAGCAGTTCTTC. This chain joins TRBV6-5 and TRBJ2-1, with a weak D call TRBD2 (6 bases). Germline V lookup: CDR1 MNHEY, CDR2 SVGAGI. This CDR3 has 15 amino acids. V was shortened by 0 bases and J by 3 bases, with 9 bases between the two germline ends.

The sample holds a few counts of this clonotype. This chain connects TRBV30 to TRBJ2-3, with 7 bases that match TRBD2. The CDR3 has 14 residues. Unmatched junction bases numbered 5, after V lost 3 bases and J lost 2 bases. Germline values: CDR1 GTSNPN, CDR2 SVGIG (reference sequence). CDR3 DNA sequence: TGTGCCTGGAGGGCGGGGACTATCACAGATACGCAGTATTTT. Amino acids: CAWRAGTITDTQYF.

The chain is built from TRBV5-4 and TRBJ2-5; tentatively, D is TRBD2 (5 bases). This CDR3 contains 12 residues. V lost 1 base and J lost 5, with 6 bases in between. Per the germline V gene, CDR1 is SGHNT and CDR2 is YYREEE (reference sequence). The DNA for the CDR3 is TGTGCCAGCAGCTTGTCGGGGGAGACCCAGTACTTC. Protein product: CASSLSGETQYF.